These T cell receptor beta chains were read from a single sample in a study of Graves' ophthalmopathy and Graves' hyperthyroidism. Each CDR3 protein is one row after TCRdb ran MiXCR on the multiplex PCR reads. The sample lists around 1,200,000 distinct CDR3 sequences; less than 45% were seen once. Sample: peripheral blood or thyroid tissue (not recorded which). Receptors originate from an adult man with Graves' hyperthyroidism. CDR3s include the opening cysteine and the closing phenylalanine or tryptophan. A D gene is named only where the DNA matches it firmly. Clone sizes are given selectively: once, few, many, or a class where the clone is expanded.

V: TRBV4-1; J: TRBJ1-1; D: -; size: few; CDR3: CASSTRGERQVNTEAFF; DNA: TGTGCCAGCAGCACCCGGGGGGAAAGACAGGTGAACACTGAGGCTTTCTTT
V: TRBV7-9; J: TRBJ2-7; D: -; size: -; CDR3: CASSLSSGWSYEQYF; DNA: TGTGCCAGCAGCTTAAGTAGCGGATGGTCCTACGAGCAGTACTTC
V: TRBV6-2/TRBV6-3; J: TRBJ2-2; D: -; size: few; CDR3: CASSYLERIDTGELFF; DNA: TGTGCCAGCAGTTACCTCGAGCGGATCGACACCGGGGAGCTGTTTTTT
V: TRBV7-7; J: TRBJ2-5; D: -; size: -; CDR3: CASSVERGAEKTQYF; DNA: TGTGCCAGCAGCGTTGAACGGGGGGCGGAAAAGACCCAGTACTTC
V: TRBV7-6; J: TRBJ2-5; D: -; size: -; CDR3: CAGPVARETQYF; DNA: TGTGCCGGCCCGGTGGCGCGGGAGACCCAGTACTTC
V: TRBV5-1; J: TRBJ2-5; D: TRBD2; size: few; CDR3: CASSPTAQAGGTQYF; DNA: TGCGCCAGCAGCCCGACGGCGCAGGCGGGGGGGACCCAGTACTTC
V: TRBV12-3/TRBV12-4; J: TRBJ2-2; D: TRBD2; size: -; CDR3: CASSFQAGVTGELFF; DNA: TGTGCCAGCAGTTTTCAAGCGGGAGTCACCGGGGAGCTGTTTTTT
V: TRBV29-1; J: TRBJ2-3; D: TRBD2; size: -; CDR3: CSVPLAGAFTDTQYF; DNA: TGCAGCGTACCTCTAGCGGGAGCATTCACAGATACGCAGTATTTT
V: TRBV15; J: TRBJ2-5; D: TRBD2; size: few; CDR3: CATSRVGAGVETQYF; DNA: TGTGCCACCAGCAGAGTAGGAGCGGGAGTAGAGACCCAGTACTTC
V: TRBV7-2; J: TRBJ2-2; D: -; size: few; CDR3: CASSLSGMILRELFF; DNA: TGTGCCAGCAGCTTATCAGGGATGATTCTACGGGAGCTGTTTTTT
V: TRBV20-1; J: TRBJ2-7; D: TRBD1; size: many; CDR3: CSAPPGTEPYEQYF; DNA: TGCAGTGCTCCTCCGGGGACAGAGCCCTACGAGCAGTACTTC
V: TRBV25-1; J: TRBJ1-6; D: -; size: -; CDR3: CASSATDSSYNSPLHF; DNA: TGTGCCAGCAGTGCCACCGACAGCTCCTATAATTCACCCCTCCACTTT
V: TRBV6-5; J: TRBJ2-5; D: -; size: many; CDR3: CASSPHSAETQYF; DNA: TGTGCCAGCAGCCCCCACTCGGCAGAGACCCAGTACTTC
V: TRBV6-5; J: TRBJ1-2; D: TRBD1; size: -; CDR3: CASSYLLGTGHYGYTF; DNA: TGTGCCAGCAGTTACCTACTCGGGACAGGGCACTATGGCTACACCTTC
V: TRBV29-1; J: TRBJ2-5; D: -; size: many; CDR3: CSAKRAGKFRETQYF; DNA: TGCAGCGCCAAAAGGGCGGGGAAGTTTAGGGAGACCCAGTACTTC
V: TRBV27; J: TRBJ1-1; D: -; size: few; CDR3: CASSSWTNTEAFF; DNA: TGTGCCAGCAGCTCATGGACGAACACTGAAGCTTTCTTT
V: TRBV7-4; J: TRBJ1-1; D: -; size: -; CDR3: CASSPGEGGNTEAFF; DNA: TGTGCCAGCAGCCCTGGAGAGGGTGGGAACACTGAAGCTTTCTTT
V: TRBV7-8; J: TRBJ2-7; D: TRBD2; size: -; CDR3: CASSLGLAGMTYEQYF; DNA: TGTGCCAGCAGCTTAGGACTAGCGGGAATGACCTACGAGCAGTACTTC
V: TRBV29-1; J: TRBJ2-7; D: -; size: many; CDR3: CSVARGGPSSYEQYF; DNA: TGCAGCGTTGCAAGGGGGGGCCCTAGCTCCTACGAGCAGTACTTC
V: TRBV29-1; J: TRBJ1-1; D: -; size: many; CDR3: CSEEVRGEAFF; DNA: TGCAGCGAGGAGGTTCGTGGTGAAGCTTTCTTT
V: TRBV10-3; J: TRBJ1-1; D: -; size: -; CDR3: CASRGIRVLNTEAFF; DNA: TGTGCCAGCAGAGGAATCAGGGTATTGAACACTGAAGCTTTCTTT
V: TRBV11-2; J: TRBJ2-2; D: -; size: many; CDR3: CASSHPSGELFF; DNA: TGTGCCAGCAGCCACCCTTCCGGGGAGCTGTTTTTT
V: TRBV10-2; J: TRBJ1-1; D: -; size: -; CDR3: CASRRGGDIAGNAEAFF; DNA: TGCGCCAGCAGACGGGGGGGGGACATCGCCGGCAACGCTGAAGCTTTCTTT
V: TRBV7-9; J: TRBJ1-3; D: TRBD1; size: many; CDR3: CASSPGTAGNTIYF; DNA: TGTGCCAGCAGCCCTGGGACAGCAGGAAACACCATATATTTT
V: TRBV5-1; J: TRBJ1-4; D: -; size: -; CDR3: CASSFSLAGVNEKLFF; DNA: TGCGCCAGCAGCTTCTCACTCGCGGGGGTGAATGAAAAACTGTTTTTT
V: TRBV20-1; J: TRBJ1-2; D: -; size: few; CDR3: CSATIIREIYGYTF; DNA: TGCAGTGCTACGATTATCAGGGAGATCTATGGCTACACCTTC
V: TRBV5-4; J: TRBJ2-7; D: -; size: -; CDR3: CASSSPSKRGEQYF; DNA: TGTGCCAGCAGCTCTCCGAGTAAACGTGGCGAGCAGTACTTC
V: TRBV20-1; J: TRBJ1-6; D: -; size: few; CDR3: CSARDPSLAGNSPLHF; DNA: TGCAGTGCTAGAGATCCCTCGCTAGCTGGGAATTCACCCCTCCACTTT
V: TRBV5-1; J: TRBJ2-2; D: TRBD1; size: -; CDR3: CASRGDSPTGELFF; DNA: TGCGCCAGCAGGGGGGACAGCCCCACCGGGGAGCTGTTTTTT